This T cell receptor (beta chain) comes out of a study of neurological immune-mediated disorders. Study-wide points: When the repertoires were sorted by phylogenetic grouping, those of 18 of 34 multiple sclerosis patients ended up in one related-CDR3 cluster, a possible signature. Private repertoires in all groups were suggested, as expanded clones shared no CDR3 amino acid sequences across subjects.

V lost 2 bases to trimming and J lost 4 bases; unmatched junction nucleotides: 3. Germline assignment: CDR1 ENHRY and CDR2 SYGVKD. The CDR3 loop spans 16 amino acids. The making of cDNA relied on 5'RACE with 10-nucleotide random UMIs. TCRdb analysed the 5' RACE reads with MiXCR anew, one entry per CDR3 protein. The sample records approximately 130,000 distinct CDR3 sequences, roughly 3.2% being singletons. This clonotype was detected many times. The antigen remains unidentified. Source material: PBMCs. The receptor's source is a woman in her twenties or thirties with multiple sclerosis. The chain employs TRBV10-3 and TRBJ2-3; 13 bases map to TRBD2. CDR3 in amino acids: CAISEGTSGRADTQYF. CDR3 coding DNA: TGTGCCATCAGTGAGGGAACTAGCGGGAGGGCAGATACGCAGTATTTT.